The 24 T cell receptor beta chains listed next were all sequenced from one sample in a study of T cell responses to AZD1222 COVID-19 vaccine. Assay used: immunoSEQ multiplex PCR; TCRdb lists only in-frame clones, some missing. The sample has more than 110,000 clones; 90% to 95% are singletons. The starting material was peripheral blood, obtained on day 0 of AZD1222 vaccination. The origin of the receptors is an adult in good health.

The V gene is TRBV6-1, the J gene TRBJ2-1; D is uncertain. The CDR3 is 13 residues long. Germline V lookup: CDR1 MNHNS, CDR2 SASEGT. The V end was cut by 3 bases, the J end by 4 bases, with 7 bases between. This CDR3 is CASSDMGYNEQFF. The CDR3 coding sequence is TGTGCCAGCAGTGATATGGGGTACAATGAGCAGTTCTTC.

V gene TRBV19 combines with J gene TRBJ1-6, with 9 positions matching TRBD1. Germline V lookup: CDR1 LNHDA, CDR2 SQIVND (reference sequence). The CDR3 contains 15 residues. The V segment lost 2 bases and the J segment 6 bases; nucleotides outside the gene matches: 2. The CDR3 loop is CASSITDRGNSPLHF. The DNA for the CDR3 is TGTGCCAGTAGTATAACGGACAGGGGTAATTCACCCCTCCACTTT.

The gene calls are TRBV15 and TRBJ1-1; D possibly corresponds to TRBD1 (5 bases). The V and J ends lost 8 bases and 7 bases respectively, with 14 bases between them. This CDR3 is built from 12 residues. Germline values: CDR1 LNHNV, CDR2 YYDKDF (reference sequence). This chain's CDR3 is CATGRGRGEAFF. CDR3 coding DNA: TGTGCCACCGGACGCGGGAGGGGTGAAGCTTTCTTT.

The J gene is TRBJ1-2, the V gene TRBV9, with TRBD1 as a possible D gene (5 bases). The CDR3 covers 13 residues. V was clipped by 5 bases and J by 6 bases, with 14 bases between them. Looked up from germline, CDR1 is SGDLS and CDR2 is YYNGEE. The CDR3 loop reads CASSTGMGDGYTF. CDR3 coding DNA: TGTGCCAGCAGTACTGGCATGGGGGATGGCTACACCTTC.

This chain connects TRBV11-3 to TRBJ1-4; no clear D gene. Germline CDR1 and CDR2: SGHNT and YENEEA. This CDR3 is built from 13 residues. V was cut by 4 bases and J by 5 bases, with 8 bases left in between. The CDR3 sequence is CASSSRLNEKLFF. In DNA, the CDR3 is TGTGCCAGCAGCTCGAGACTGAATGAAAAACTGTTTTTT.

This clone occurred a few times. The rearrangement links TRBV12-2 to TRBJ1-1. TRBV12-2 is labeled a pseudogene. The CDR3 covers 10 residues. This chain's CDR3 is CASRETEAFF. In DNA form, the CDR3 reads TGTGCAAGTCGGGAAACTGAAGCTTTCTTT.

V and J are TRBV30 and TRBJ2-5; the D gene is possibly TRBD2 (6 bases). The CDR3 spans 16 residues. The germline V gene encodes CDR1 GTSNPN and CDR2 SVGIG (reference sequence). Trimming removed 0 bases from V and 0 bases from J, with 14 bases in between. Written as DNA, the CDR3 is TGTGCCTGGAGTGTAGGGGCGGGCGGGAACCAAGAGACCCAGTACTTC. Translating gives CAWSVGAGGNQETQYF.

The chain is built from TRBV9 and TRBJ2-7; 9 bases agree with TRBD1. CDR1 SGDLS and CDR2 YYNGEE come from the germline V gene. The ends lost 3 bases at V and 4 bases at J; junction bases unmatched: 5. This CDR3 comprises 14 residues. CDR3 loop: CASSDGTGRYEQYF. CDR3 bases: TGTGCCAGCAGCGACGGGACAGGGAGGTACGAGCAGTACTTC.

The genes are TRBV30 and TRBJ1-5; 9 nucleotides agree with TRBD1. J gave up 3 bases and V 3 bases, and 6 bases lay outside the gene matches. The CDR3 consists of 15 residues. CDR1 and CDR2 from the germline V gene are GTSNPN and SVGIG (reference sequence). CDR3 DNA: TGTGCCTGGAGCGGTTGGACAGGGGACAATCAGCCCCAGCATTTT. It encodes CAWSGWTGDNQPQHF.

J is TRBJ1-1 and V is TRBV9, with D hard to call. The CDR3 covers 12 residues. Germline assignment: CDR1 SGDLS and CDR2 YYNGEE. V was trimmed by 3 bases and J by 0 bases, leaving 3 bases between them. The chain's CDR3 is CASSEVNTEAFF. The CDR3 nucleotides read TGTGCCAGCAGCGAAGTGAACACTGAAGCTTTCTTT.

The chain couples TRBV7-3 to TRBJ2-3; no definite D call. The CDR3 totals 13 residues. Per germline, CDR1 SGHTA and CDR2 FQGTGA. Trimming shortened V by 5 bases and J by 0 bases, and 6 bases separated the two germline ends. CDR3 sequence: CASSESSTDTQYF. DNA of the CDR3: TGTGCCAGCAGCGAATCGAGCACAGATACGCAGTATTTT.

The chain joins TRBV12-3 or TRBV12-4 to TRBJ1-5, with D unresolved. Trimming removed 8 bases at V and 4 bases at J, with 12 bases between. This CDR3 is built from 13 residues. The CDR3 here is CASVAQSNQPQHF. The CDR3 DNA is TGTGCCAGCGTGGCGCAGTCTAATCAGCCCCAGCATTTT.

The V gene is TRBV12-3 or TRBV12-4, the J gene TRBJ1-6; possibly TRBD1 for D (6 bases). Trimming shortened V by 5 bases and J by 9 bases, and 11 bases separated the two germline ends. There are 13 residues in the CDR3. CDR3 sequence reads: CASSQQGRSPLHF. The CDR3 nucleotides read TGTGCCAGCAGTCAGCAGGGGCGTTCACCCCTCCACTTT.

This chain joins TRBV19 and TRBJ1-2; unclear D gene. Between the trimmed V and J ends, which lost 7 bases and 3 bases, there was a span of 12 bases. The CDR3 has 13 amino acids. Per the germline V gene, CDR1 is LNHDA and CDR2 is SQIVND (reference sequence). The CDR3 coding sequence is TGTGCCAGTAACTTGGCGGGTGACTATGGCTACACCTTC. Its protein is CASNLAGDYGYTF.

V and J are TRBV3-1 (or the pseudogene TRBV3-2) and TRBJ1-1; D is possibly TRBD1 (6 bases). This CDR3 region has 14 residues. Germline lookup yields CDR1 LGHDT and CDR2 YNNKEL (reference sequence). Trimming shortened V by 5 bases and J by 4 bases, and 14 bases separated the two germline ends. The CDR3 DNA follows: TGTGCCAGCAGCGGCCGCGGCAGGGGCACTGAAGCTTTCTTT. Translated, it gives CASSGRGRGTEAFF.

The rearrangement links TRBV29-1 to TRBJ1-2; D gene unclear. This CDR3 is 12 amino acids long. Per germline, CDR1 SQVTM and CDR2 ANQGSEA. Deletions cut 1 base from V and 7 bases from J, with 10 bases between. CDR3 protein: CSVEGRRSGYTF. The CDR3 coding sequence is TGCAGCGTTGAAGGAAGGCGTTCTGGCTACACCTTC.

CDR3 sequence: CASNQRQGATEAFF. The CDR3 DNA sequence: TGTGCCAGTAATCAACGGCAGGGGGCGACTGAAGCTTTCTTT. This rearrangement joins TRBV19 to TRBJ1-1; 8 bases are a match to TRBD1. The V gene end was trimmed by 7 bases and the J gene end by 5 bases; junction bases not matched to a gene: 9. The length of the CDR3 is 14 residues. Germline loops: CDR1 LNHDA, CDR2 SQIVND (reference sequence).

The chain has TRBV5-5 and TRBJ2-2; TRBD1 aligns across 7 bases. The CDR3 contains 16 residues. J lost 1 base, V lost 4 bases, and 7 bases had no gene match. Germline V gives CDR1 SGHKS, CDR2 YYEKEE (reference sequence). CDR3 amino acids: CASSITGALNTGELFF. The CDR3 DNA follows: TGTGCCAGCAGCATCACAGGGGCCCTGAACACCGGGGAGCTGTTTTTT. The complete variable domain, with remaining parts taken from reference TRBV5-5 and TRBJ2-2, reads DAGVTQSPTHLIKTRGQQVTLRCSPISGHKSVSWYQQVLGQGPQFIFQYYEKEERGRGNFPDRFSARQFPNYSSELNVNALLLGDSALYLCASSITGALNTGELFFGEGSRLTVL.

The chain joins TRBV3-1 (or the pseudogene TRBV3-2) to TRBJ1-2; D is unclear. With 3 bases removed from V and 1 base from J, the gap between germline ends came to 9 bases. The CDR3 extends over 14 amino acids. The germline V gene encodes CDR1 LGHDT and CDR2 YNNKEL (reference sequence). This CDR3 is CASSQEDGNYGYTF. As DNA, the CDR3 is TGTGCCAGCAGCCAGGAGGACGGTAACTATGGCTACACCTTC.

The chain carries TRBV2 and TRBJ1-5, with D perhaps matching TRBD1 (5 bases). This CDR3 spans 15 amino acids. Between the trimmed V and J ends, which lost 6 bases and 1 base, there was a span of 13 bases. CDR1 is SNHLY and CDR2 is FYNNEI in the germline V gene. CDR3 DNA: TGTGCCAGCAGAGAGGGACCCATGAGCAATCAGCCCCAGCATTTT. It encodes CASREGPMSNQPQHF.

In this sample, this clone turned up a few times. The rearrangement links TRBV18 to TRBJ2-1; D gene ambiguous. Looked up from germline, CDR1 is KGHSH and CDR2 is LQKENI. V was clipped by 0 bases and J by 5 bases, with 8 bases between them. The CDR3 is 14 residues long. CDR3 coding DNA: TGTGCCAGCTCACCACCGAGTACCGACAATGAGCAGTTCTTC. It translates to CASSPPSTDNEQFF.

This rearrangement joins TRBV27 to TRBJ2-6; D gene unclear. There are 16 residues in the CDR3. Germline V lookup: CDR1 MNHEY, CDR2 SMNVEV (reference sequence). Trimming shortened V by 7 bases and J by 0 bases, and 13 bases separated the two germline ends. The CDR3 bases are TGTGCCAGCACCACATCTAGGGTCTCTGGGGCCAACGTCCTGACTTTC. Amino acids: CASTTSRVSGANVLTF.

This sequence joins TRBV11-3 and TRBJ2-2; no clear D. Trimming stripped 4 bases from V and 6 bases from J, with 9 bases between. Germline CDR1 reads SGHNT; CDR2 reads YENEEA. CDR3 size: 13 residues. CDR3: CASSSLHAGELFF. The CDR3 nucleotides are TGTGCCAGCAGCTCACTTCATGCCGGGGAGCTGTTTTTT.

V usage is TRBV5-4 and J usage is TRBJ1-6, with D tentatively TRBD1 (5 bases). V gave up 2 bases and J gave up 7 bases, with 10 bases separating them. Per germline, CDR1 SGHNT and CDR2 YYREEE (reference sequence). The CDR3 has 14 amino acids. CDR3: CASSFRGGNSPLHF. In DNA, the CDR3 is TGTGCCAGCAGCTTTCGGGGGGGGAATTCACCCCTCCACTTT.